The 4 T cell receptor beta chains below were found in one sample sequenced in a study of monozygotic twins with inflammatory bowel disease (dated by TCRdb to between 2017 and 2020). The library relied on 5' RACE. The instrument was an Illumina HiSeq 2500. After reprocessing by TCRdb, each CDR3 protein sequence is one entry, and no DNA is given. The sample's clone listing holds about 300,000 distinct CDR3 sequences. The ten largest make up roughly 5.8% of the sample. Sequencing was carried out using blood. The receptors come from a human donor with ulcerative colitis or Crohn's disease, or a healthy co-twin of an affected twin (not recorded which).

This CDR3 is CASSRREDTQYF. The chain combines TRBV5-1 with TRBJ2-3; TCRdb names TRBD2, which stays unverified in the absence of DNA. This CDR3 comprises 12 residues. Per germline, CDR1 SGHRS and CDR2 YFSETQ.

The CDR3 loop is CSWLAGRETQYF. V gene TRBV20-1 combines with J gene TRBJ2-5; TCRdb outputs TRBD1, but without DNA this stays unchecked. The CDR3 has 12 residues. CDR1 DFQATT and CDR2 SNEGSKA come from the germline V gene (reference sequence).

The chain recombines TRBV29-1 with TRBJ1-2. Per the germline V gene, CDR1 is SQVTM and CDR2 is ANQGSEA. The CDR3 sequence is 12 residues long. The CDR3: CSVEWVDYGYTF.

The chain uses TRBV29-1 and TRBJ2-7. CDR3 size: 13 residues. From germline, CDR1 is SQVTM and CDR2 ANQGSEA. The CDR3 protein is CSVVRGSSYEQYF.